This is a list of T cell receptor beta chains from one sample in a study of blood T cell repertoires in COVID-19. TCRdb keeps only in-frame clones here, not all; method: immunoSEQ multiplex PCR. This repertoire shows around 190,000 clones, about 88% found once; its top ten account for 15% to 20%. Input material: peripheral blood. The receptor source for this set is a man aged 50 to 60 with COVID-19, enrolled during active disease. The CDR3 runs from the conserved cysteine through the conserved F or W. D genes are given only for firm matches. Clone size is shown for a subset of rows, as once, few, many or a class of expanded clone.

d_call	v_call	j_call	clone_size	cdr3_nt	cdr3_aa
TRBD2	TRBV11-2	TRBJ2-7	.	TGTGCCAGCAGCGCGGGGGGTGGGGCGGGCGAGCAGTACTTC	CASSAGGGAGEQYF
.	TRBV4-1	TRBJ2-5	.	TGCGCCAGCAGCCCTATACCGACAGAGACCCAAGAGACCCAGTACTTC	CASSPIPTETQETQYF
.	TRBV5-1	TRBJ2-5	.	TGCGCCAGCAGCTTGGACCGACACCGCCAAGAGACCCAGTACTTC	CASSLDRHRQETQYF
.	TRBV5-5	TRBJ1-3	.	TGTGCCAGCAGCTTGGTATCCCCCGGAAACACCATATATTTT	CASSLVSPGNTIYF
.	TRBV6-5	TRBJ1-2	.	TGTGCCAGCACCCCGGGACACCTAAATAACTATGGCTACACCTTC	CASTPGHLNNYGYTF
.	TRBV5-6	TRBJ2-7	once	TGTGCCAGCAGCGCACAGGGCGTTGTCTCCTACGAGCAGTACTTC	CASSAQGVVSYEQYF
TRBD2	TRBV24-1	TRBJ2-3	.	TGTGCCACCAGTGAAACCGGGACTAGCGGGACGAGCACAGATACGCAGTATTTT	CATSETGTSGTSTDTQYF
.	TRBV19	TRBJ1-3	.	TGTGCCAGCCCCCCCCTCGGGCGCAGGGGCCTCGGGAACTCTGGAAACACCATATATTTT	CASPPLGRRGLGNSGNTIYF
.	TRBV27	TRBJ1-6	.	TGTGCCAGCAGTCGTAGTGCTCCGGGACTGAGCAATTCACCCCTCCACTTT	CASSRSAPGLSNSPLHF
.	TRBV12-3/TRBV12-4	TRBJ1-2	.	TGTGCCAGCAATGGGATACAGGGAAACGGCTACACCTTC	CASNGIQGNGYTF
TRBD2	TRBV5-4	TRBJ2-1	few	TGTGCCAGCGGCCCAGGGGTAGCGGGGATCTTCAATGAGCAGTTCTTC	CASGPGVAGIFNEQFF
.	TRBV18	TRBJ1-1	.	TGTGCCAGCTCACTCGACAGATTCACTGAAGCTTTCTTT	CASSLDRFTEAFF
TRBD1	TRBV19	TRBJ2-7	.	TGTGCCAGTAGTTCCCGAACCGGGACAGGGGTCTACGAGCAGTACTTC	CASSSRTGTGVYEQYF
.	TRBV2	TRBJ2-6	.	TGTGCCAGCACCGGTAGTCCCTCGGGTGGGGCCAACGTCCTGACTTTC	CASTGSPSGGANVLTF
TRBD1	TRBV19	TRBJ1-3	.	TGTGCCAGTAGTAATCCCCTTAGAGACAGGGAGCCTGGAAACACCATATATTTT	CASSNPLRDREPGNTIYF
TRBD2	TRBV19	TRBJ2-1	.	TGTGCCAGTACCCCCGGGACTAGGAGTGGTGAGCAGTTCTTC	CASTPGTRSGEQFF
TRBD2	TRBV5-1	TRBJ2-3	.	TGCGCCAGCAGCTTCATAGCGGGAGGGAGGGATACGCAGTATTTT	CASSFIAGGRDTQYF
TRBD2	TRBV27	TRBJ2-6	.	TGTGCCAGCAGCCCACGGGAGACTAGCGGGAGGGCTGGGGCCAACGTCCTGACTTTC	CASSPRETSGRAGANVLTF
.	TRBV6-2/TRBV6-3	TRBJ1-2	.	TGTGCCAGCAGTTACTCAGGCGACCTAGCTAACTATGGCTACACCTTC	CASSYSGDLANYGYTF
TRBD2	TRBV27	TRBJ2-7	.	TGTGCCAGCAGCCTGATTGGTGGGGGGGGTTACGAGCAGTACTTC	CASSLIGGGGYEQYF
.	TRBV6-5	TRBJ2-1	.	TGTGCCAGCAGTTACTCGAGAGGGCCCCACAATGAGCAGTTCTTC	CASSYSRGPHNEQFF
.	TRBV5-1	TRBJ2-1	.	TGCGCCAGCAGCTTTGGCGGGACGCCTATTTACAATGAGCAGTTCTTC	CASSFGGTPIYNEQFF
TRBD1	TRBV9	TRBJ2-5	.	TGTGCCAGCAGCGTAGGAGGACAGGGAGAGACCCAGTACTTC	CASSVGGQGETQYF
.	TRBV5-4	TRBJ2-2	.	TGTGCCAGCAGCCCGCCGAGCACCACCGGGGAGCTGTTTTTT	CASSPPSTTGELFF
.	TRBV4-1	TRBJ2-7	.	TGCGCCAGCAGCCGCAGCCGGGACACCGGGACCTACGAGCAGTACTTC	CASSRSRDTGTYEQYF
.	TRBV5-1	TRBJ2-3	.	TGCGCCAGCAGGACAGGCACAGATACGCAGTATTTT	CASRTGTDTQYF
.	TRBV6-4	TRBJ2-7	.	TGTGCCAGCACACTGGAAAGTCTAGAGACAGACCACTACGAGCAGTACTTC	CASTLESLETDHYEQYF
TRBD1	TRBV5-1	TRBJ2-2	.	TGCGCCAGCAGCCGACAGGGCCCGCGCACCGGGGAGCTGTTTTTT	CASSRQGPRTGELFF
.	TRBV28	TRBJ1-5	.	TGTGCCAGCAGTTTTCTTGCCAGGGGAAGCAATCAGCCCCAGCATTTT	CASSFLARGSNQPQHF
.	TRBV5-4	TRBJ1-2	.	TGTGCCAGCAGCTTGGTTGGGGCGCATGGCTACACCTTC	CASSLVGAHGYTF
.	TRBV5-6	TRBJ1-2	.	TGTGCCAGCAGCCCGCGGACAATCTATGGCTACACCTTC	CASSPRTIYGYTF
TRBD1	TRBV7-9	TRBJ1-2	few	TGTGCCAGCAGCTCGACAGGGTATGAGTACTATGGCTACACCTTC	CASSSTGYEYYGYTF
TRBD1	TRBV7-9	TRBJ2-7	.	TGTGCCAGCAGCATGGACAGGGTCCCCTACGAGCAGTACTTC	CASSMDRVPYEQYF
.	TRBV27	TRBJ1-6	.	TGTGCCAGCAGTTTGATAACAGGGAATTCACCCCTCCACTTT	CASSLITGNSPLHF
.	TRBV7-9	TRBJ1-4	.	TGTGCCAGCCGACCGGGAGTCGGTAATGAAAAACTGTTTTTT	CASRPGVGNEKLFF
.	TRBV12-3/TRBV12-4	TRBJ2-3	.	TGTGCCAGCGCGGGCGTGACGCAGTATTTT	CASAGVTQYF
TRBD1	TRBV19	TRBJ1-1	.	TGTGCCAGTAGTAAGAGACAGGGACTGGTGAACACTGAAGCTTTCTTT	CASSKRQGLVNTEAFF
TRBD2	TRBV6-6	TRBJ2-1	.	TGTGCCAGCAGTGGGACTAGCGGAGGGTATGAGCAGTTCTTC	CASSGTSGGYEQFF
.	TRBV30	TRBJ1-3	.	TGTGCCTGGAGTGTCCGGACTGGGGTCGGGGGAAACACCATATATTTT	CAWSVRTGVGGNTIYF
.	TRBV6-5	TRBJ2-4	.	TGTGCCAGTACAGAGGGATTGGCAAACATTCAGTACTTC	CASTEGLANIQYF